The 20 T cell receptor beta chains given below trace back to one sample, sequenced in a study of blood T cell repertoires in COVID-19. Profiling relied on immunoSEQ multiplex PCR, and the TCRdb table lists in-frame clones only, not all of them. The sample consists of hundreds of thousands of clones, around nine tenths of them appearing once. The source material was PBMCs or T cells enriched from blood (not recorded which). Source of these receptors: a woman in her forties or fifties who had recovered from COVID-19.

The gene calls are TRBV28 and TRBJ1-2; tentatively, D is TRBD1 (6 bases). CDR1 MDHEN and CDR2 SYDVKM come from the germline V gene. V was trimmed by 6 bases and J by 1 base, leaving 15 bases between them. The CDR3 length is 15 residues. The CDR3 DNA reads TGTGCCAGCAGAATTTACAGGGTCGGTAACTATGGCTACACCTTC. It yields the protein CASRIYRVGNYGYTF.

The chain uses TRBV7-6 and TRBJ1-3, with D possibly matching TRBD1 (6 bases). The germline gives CDR1 SGHVS, CDR2 FNYEAQ. The CDR3 totals 16 residues. Trimming left V 1 base short and J 1 base short, with 11 bases between. CDR3 protein: CASSLGGGRSGNTIYF. For the CDR3, the DNA is TGTGCCAGCAGCTTAGGGGGGGGGCGATCTGGAAACACCATATATTTT.

V and J are TRBV12-3 or TRBV12-4 and TRBJ1-1; a possible D gene is TRBD1 (6 bases). This CDR3 region has 13 residues. V lost 6 bases and J lost 6, with 14 bases in between. The CDR3 reads CASSPVQGSEAFF. CDR3 in DNA: TGTGCCAGCAGCCCGGTTCAGGGGTCTGAAGCTTTCTTT.

The rearrangement links TRBV27 to TRBJ1-1, with TRBD1 identical over 8 bases. The germline CDR1 and CDR2 sequences are MNHEY and SMNVEV (reference sequence). The V segment lost 8 bases and the J segment 5 bases; nucleotides outside the gene matches: 10. The CDR3 extends over 14 amino acids. The DNA for the CDR3 is TGTGCCAGCGGACAGGGTAGGGGGTGGACTGAAGCTTTCTTT. Protein: CASGQGRGWTEAFF.

The sample holds one count of this clone. CDR3 loop: CASSLAGGARSSGNTIYF. Here the CDR3 DNA reads TGTGCCAGCAGCTTAGCTGGGGGGGCCCGGTCTTCTGGAAACACCATATATTTT. The chain employs TRBV7-6 and TRBJ1-3; tentatively, D is TRBD1 (6 bases). CDR3 length: 18 residues. Germline V gives CDR1 SGHVS, CDR2 FNYEAQ. Trimming pared 0 bases from V and 1 base from J, leaving 16 bases between.

The J gene is TRBJ1-1, the V gene TRBV10-3, with TRBD1 identical over 10 bases. Germline V CDR1 and CDR2: ENHRY, SYGVKD. The junction had 4 bases not matched to a gene; V was cut back by 5 bases and J by 1 base. The CDR3 runs to 15 residues. CDR3 bases: TGTGCCATCAGTTTAGGACAGGGGGGGAACACTGAAGCTTTCTTT. This codes for CAISLGQGGNTEAFF.

The chain links TRBV14 to TRBJ2-3, with TRBD2 matching 7 bases. This CDR3 is 13 amino acids long. With 2 bases clipped from V and 14 bases from J, the junction kept 10 bases outside the gene matches. Germline V gene sequence: CDR1 SGHDN, CDR2 FVKESK. The CDR3 spells CASSQIAGLVLYF. The CDR3 nucleotides are TGTGCCAGCAGCCAAATAGCTGGACTAGTTTTGTATTTT.

The V call is TRBV5-8, the J call TRBJ1-3; D unresolved. V shed 4 bases and J shed 3 bases, with 17 bases lying between them. The CDR3 contains 16 residues. Germline CDR1 SGHTS, CDR2 YDEGEE. CDR3 protein: CASSQLGRVVGNTIYF. The CDR3 region has the DNA TGTGCCAGCAGCCAGCTGGGCCGAGTAGTTGGAAACACCATATATTTT.

The chain employs TRBV3-1 (or the pseudogene TRBV3-2) and TRBJ1-1; D is possibly TRBD1 (6 bases). CDR1 LGHDT and CDR2 YNNKEL come from the germline V gene (reference sequence). This CDR3 comprises 14 residues. The germline V and J ends were trimmed by 2 bases and 1 base, with 8 bases remaining between them. CDR3 sequence: CASSQQGRNTEAFF. Written as DNA, the CDR3 is TGTGCCAGCAGCCAACAGGGGAGGAACACTGAAGCTTTCTTT.

The genes are TRBV29-1 and TRBJ2-1, with D perhaps TRBD1 (6 bases). The CDR3 runs 15 residues. Per germline, CDR1 SQVTM and CDR2 ANQGSEA. V lost 1 base to trimming and J lost 8 bases, with 18 bases between them. Here the CDR3 DNA reads TGCAGCGTTGAAGGAAGGACAGTGACAGCATATGAGCAGTTCTTC. It yields the protein CSVEGRTVTAYEQFF.

In its sample, this clone was seen a few times. The chain joins TRBV19 to TRBJ2-2; tentatively, D is TRBD2 (5 bases). The CDR3 runs 16 residues. Germline CDR1 LNHDA, CDR2 SQIVND (reference sequence). Trimming took off 3 bases at V and 3 bases at J, with 14 bases between the two ends. CDR3 loop: CASSMNAGLDTGELFF. CDR3 sequence (DNA): TGTGCCAGTAGTATGAATGCGGGCTTGGACACCGGGGAGCTGTTTTTT.

The chain recombines TRBV25-1 with TRBJ2-3, with 9 bases lining up with TRBD2. From germline, CDR1 is MGHDK and CDR2 SYGVNS. CDR3 size: 17 residues. The J segment lost 4 bases and the V segment lost 1 base, leaving 9 bases of the junction unmatched. The CDR3 is CASSEWAGGAGADTQYF. In DNA form, the CDR3 reads TGTGCCAGCAGTGAATGGGCGGGGGGGGCTGGTGCAGATACGCAGTATTTT.

The J gene is TRBJ2-5, the V gene TRBV7-9; 7 bases are a match to TRBD1. V lost 0 bases, J lost 4 bases, and 8 bases stayed unmatched. The CDR3 covers 16 residues. Germline V gives CDR1 SEHNR, CDR2 FQNEAQ (reference sequence). DNA for the CDR3: TGTGCCAGCAGCTTAGCCGGCAGGGGGTTGGGAGAGACCCAGTACTTC. This sequence encodes CASSLAGRGLGETQYF.

This sequence joins TRBV28 and TRBJ2-1; maybe TRBD2 (6 bases). Trimming removed 10 bases at V and 4 bases at J, with 17 bases between. The V gene's germline CDR1 is MDHEN and CDR2 SYDVKM. The CDR3 consists of 14 residues. The CDR3 spells CATLAPGAYNEQFF. In nucleotides, the CDR3 is TGTGCCACCCTAGCCCCGGGAGCTTACAATGAGCAGTTCTTC.

V and J are TRBV5-1 and TRBJ1-5; D is unclear. CDR1 is SGHRS, CDR2 YFSETQ, per germline. The CDR3 sequence is 13 residues long. V lost 2 bases, J lost 2 bases, and 5 bases lay in between. CDR3 loop: CASSFSGNQPQHF. CDR3 bases: TGCGCCAGCAGCTTTAGCGGCAATCAGCCCCAGCATTTT. Using reference TRBV5-1 and TRBJ1-5 for the parts outside the CDR3, the full variable domain is KAGVTQTPRYLIKTRGQQVTLSCSPISGHRSVSWYQQTPGQGLQFLFEYFSETQRNKGNFPGRFSGRQFSNSRSEMNVSTLELGDSALYLCASSFSGNQPQHFGDGTRLSIL.

The V and J genes are TRBV2 and TRBJ2-7; 9 bases agree with TRBD1. The junction had 7 bases not matched to a gene; V was cut back by 6 bases and J by 4 bases. The CDR3 has 14 residues. Germline V CDR1 and CDR2: SNHLY, FYNNEI. The CDR3 DNA follows: TGTGCCAGCAGAGATACCGGGACAGGGTACGAGCAGTACTTC. Encoded protein: CASRDTGTGYEQYF.

The CDR3 loop reads CATSDPGVSQPQHF. CDR3 in DNA: TGTGCCACCAGTGACCCCGGGGTGAGTCAGCCCCAGCATTTT. The genes are TRBV24-1 and TRBJ1-5, with no clear D. Trimming cost V 4 bases and J 6 bases, with 12 bases left between them. CDR3 size: 14 residues. Germline CDR1 KGHDR, CDR2 SFDVKD.

The V call is TRBV7-2, the J call TRBJ1-2, with 7 nucleotides matching TRBD1. The germline V gene has CDR1 SGHTA and CDR2 FQGNSA. The CDR3 has 14 amino acids. Unmatched junction bases numbered 2, after V lost 1 base and J lost 3 bases. The CDR3 nucleotides read TGTGCCAGCAGCTTAGTAGGGACAGACTATGGCTACACCTTC. As protein: CASSLVGTDYGYTF. Combining the CDR3 with reference TRBV7-2 and TRBJ1-2 gives the whole variable domain GAGVSQSPSNKVTEKGKDVELRCDPISGHTALYWYRQSLGQGLEFLIYFQGNSAPDKSGLPSDRFSAERTGGSVSTLTIQRTQQEDSAVYLCASSLVGTDYGYTFGSGTRLTVV.

V usage is TRBV4-2 and J usage is TRBJ2-5, with 13 bases lining up with TRBD2. The V gene end was trimmed by 1 base and the J gene end by 4 bases; junction bases not matched to a gene: 6. CDR1 and CDR2 from the germline V gene are LGHNA and YNFKEQ. This CDR3 region has 17 residues. The CDR3 nucleotides read TGTGCCAGCAGCCAAGCAGGGACTAGCGGGGATGTAGAGACCCAGTACTTC. It translates to CASSQAGTSGDVETQYF.

This chain connects TRBV2 to TRBJ1-4; D perhaps matches TRBD1 (6 bases). Looked up from germline, CDR1 is SNHLY and CDR2 is FYNNEI. Trimming removed 2 bases at V and 5 bases at J, with 12 bases between. CDR3 length: 15 amino acids. The CDR3 DNA reads as TGTGCCAGCAGTGAATTTGGACAGAGAAATGAAAAACTGTTTTTT. This encodes CASSEFGQRNEKLFF.